The rows below give T cell receptor beta chains drawn from one sample of a study of T-cell reconstitution after alpha-beta-depleted transplantation in children. TCRdb fed the PCR reads into MiXCR, producing one record per CDR3 protein. The profile covers about 250,000 distinct CDR3 sequences, with roughly a quarter appearing a single time and about 5% taken by the ten largest. Source: PBMCs, mostly from graft donor cells, taken 360 days after TCRalphabeta/CD19-depleted stem cell transplant. Receptor source: a female patient aged 2-10 years who had a stem cell transplant for congenital amegakaryocytic thrombocytopenia, so the T cells may come from the graft donor. Each CDR3 is given with its conserved first and last residue.

>TRBV5-1|TRBJ2-7
CASSFLTGGLGSEQYF
>TRBV5-6|TRBJ2-3
CASSFLQNPDTQYF
>TRBV12-3/TRBV12-4|TRBJ2-1
CASSLAGRGPYNEQFF
>TRBV4-1|TRBJ2-3
CASSPWERDTDTQYF
>TRBV4-2|TRBJ2-7
CASSLRTSTHEQYF
>TRBV6-1|TRBJ2-2
CASGRGGTGELFF
>TRBV2|TRBJ2-3
CASSAADTQYF
>TRBV6-1|TRBJ2-5
CASSRTYQETQYF
>TRBV4-2|TRBJ2-1
CASSQVQWGEREQFF
>TRBV20-1|TRBJ1-2
CSAFGVDGYTF
>TRBV15|TRBJ2-1
CATSRDGQANNEQFF
>TRBV28|TRBJ2-1
CASSPGGASSEQFF
>TRBV4-1|TRBJ1-4
CASSQDRSRGREKLFF
>TRBV2|TRBJ1-2
CASIVGGRRYGYTF
>TRBV7-2|TRBJ2-5
CASSLGVQRGVQETQYF
>TRBV11-2|TRBJ2-1
CASSLLRGGYNEQFF
>TRBV7-6|TRBJ2-3
CASSLTAGVVDTQYF
>TRBV4-2|TRBJ2-3
CASGLGETTDTQYF
>TRBV19|TRBJ2-1
CASSIGSSGRAYEQFF
>TRBV20-1|TRBJ1-6
CSAREPKGNSPLHF
>TRBV5-7|TRBJ2-2
CASSPGFSSGELFF
>TRBV12-3/TRBV12-4|TRBJ2-5
CASSPTSGGSSQETQYF
>TRBV7-9|TRBJ1-5
CASSLSASNQPQHF
>TRBV20-1|TRBJ2-3
CSAINVRGDTQYF
>TRBV4-2|TRBJ2-1
CASSQGLPNEQFF
>TRBV5-4|TRBJ2-7
CASSATRGNTGPQYF
>TRBV20-1|TRBJ2-7
CSARVPSGYYEQYF
>TRBV20-1|TRBJ2-2
CSARDNVWGTGELFF
>TRBV7-8|TRBJ2-7
CASSLEAAVTEQYF
>TRBV11-2|TRBJ2-7
CASSLNIYEQYF
>TRBV4-1|TRBJ2-1
CASSRRLAGTYNEQFF
>TRBV4-1|TRBJ2-3
CASSQAKLAGGNTDTQYF
>TRBV7-9|TRBJ2-1
CASSLMASRDEQFF
>TRBV5-6|TRBJ1-1
CASSLSGLRRAFF